This TCR beta chain stems from a study of CD8+CD57+ T cells in acquired aplastic anemia. Overall study: The sorted CD4+ and CD8+ cells yielded an average around 3.2 ug of DNA.

Between the trimmed V and J ends, which lost 0 bases and 2 bases, there was a span of 5 bases. This CDR3 has 13 residues. Germline V gene lookup returns CDR1 MGHRA and CDR2 YSYEKL. A remark on this clonotype: The antigen is undetermined.

Points from the study as a whole: Under 35 was the count of CD8+ CDR3 sequences that patients shared with controls.

Sequencing was done on patients that had shown CD8+CD57+ cell expansion by flow cytometry. Patients had undergone no therapy by the time their blood was sampled. Genomic DNA was employed as the template in profiling TCR beta VDJ and CDR3. MiXCR, applied by TCRdb to the reads, yields one record per CDR3 protein. Here the sample spans under 200,000 distinct CDR3 sequences, less than 60% being singletons. The sequencing sample was made of sorted CD4+, CD8+, or CD8+CD57+ T cells (not recorded which) from PBMCs. The source of this sequence is a human donor with aplastic anemia. This chain joins TRBV4-1 and TRBJ2-7, with D unclear. Written as DNA, the CDR3 is TGCGCCAGCAGCCAAGATCAAACCTACGAGCAGTACTTC. Its protein product is CASSQDQTYEQYF.